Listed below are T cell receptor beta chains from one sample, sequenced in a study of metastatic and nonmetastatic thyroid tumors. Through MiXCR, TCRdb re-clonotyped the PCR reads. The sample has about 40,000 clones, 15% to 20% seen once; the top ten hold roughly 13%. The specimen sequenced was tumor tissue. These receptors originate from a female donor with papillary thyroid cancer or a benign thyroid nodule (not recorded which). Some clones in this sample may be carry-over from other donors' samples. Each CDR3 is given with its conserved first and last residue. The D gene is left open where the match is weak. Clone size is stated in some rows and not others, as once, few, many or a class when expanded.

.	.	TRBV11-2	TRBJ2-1	TGTGCCAGCAGCTTAGGGGTAGTAAGGGCAGACTACTACAATGAGCAGTTCTTC	CASSLGVVRADYYNEQFF
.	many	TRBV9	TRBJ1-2	TGTGCCAGCAGCGGAGGGGGATCTAACTATGGCTACACCTTC	CASSGGGSNYGYTF
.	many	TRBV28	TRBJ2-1	TGTGCCAGCAGTCCCTATTATGAGCAGTTCTTC	CASSPYYEQFF
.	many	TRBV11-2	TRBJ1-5	TGTGCCAGCAGCTTAACCTCAGGGAACAGCAATCAGCCCCAGCATTTT	CASSLTSGNSNQPQHF
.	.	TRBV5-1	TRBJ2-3	TGCGCCAGCGGGGACACAGATACGCAGTATTTT	CASGDTDTQYF
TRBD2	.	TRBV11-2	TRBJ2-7	TGTGCCAGCAGCGAGAATCATGTGCTAGCGGGACCGCTCGAGCAGTACTTC	CASSENHVLAGPLEQYF
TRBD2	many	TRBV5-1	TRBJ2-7	TGCGCCAGCAGCGCCGGACTAGCGCTCTACGAGCAGTACTTC	CASSAGLALYEQYF
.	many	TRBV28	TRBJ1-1	TGTGCCAGCAGTTTAGGCATAGCAGACACTGAAGCTTTCTTT	CASSLGIADTEAFF
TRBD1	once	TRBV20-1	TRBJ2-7	TGCAGTGCTAGGAACCGGGACAGGGGTTTCGAGCAGTACTTC	CSARNRDRGFEQYF
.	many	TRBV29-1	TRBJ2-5	TGCAGCGTTGAGTCTGCGGGTCAGACCCAGTACTTC	CSVESAGQTQYF
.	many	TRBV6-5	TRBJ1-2	TGTGCCAGCAGTTATCGGCAGGGGAACTATGGCTACACCTTC	CASSYRQGNYGYTF
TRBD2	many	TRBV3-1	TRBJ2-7	TGTGCCAGCAGCCAAGATTTGGTTTGGAGCGGGGATCGCTCCTACGAGCAGTACTTC	CASSQDLVWSGDRSYEQYF
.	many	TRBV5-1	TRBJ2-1	TGCGCCAGCAGCTTTACAGGGATTGAGCAGTTCTTC	CASSFTGIEQFF
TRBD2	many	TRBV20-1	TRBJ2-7	TGCAGTGCTCATCGACCTAGCGGGACTGGGGGCGAGCAGTACTTC	CSAHRPSGTGGEQYF
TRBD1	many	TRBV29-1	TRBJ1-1	TGCAGCGTTAGCCCAGGGGGCTTGTTCGCTGAAGCTTTCTTT	CSVSPGGLFAEAFF
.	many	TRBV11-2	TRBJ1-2	TGTGCCAGCAGCTTAGTCGAGAAAAACTATGGCTACACCTTC	CASSLVEKNYGYTF
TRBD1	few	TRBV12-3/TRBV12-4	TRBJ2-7	TGTGCCAGCAGTCCCCGGGACAGGGACCTGGGCTCCTACGAGCAGTACTTC	CASSPRDRDLGSYEQYF
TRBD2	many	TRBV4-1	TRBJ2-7	TGCGCCAGCAGCCAGGGACTAGCGGGAGGTGACGAGCAGTACTTC	CASSQGLAGGDEQYF
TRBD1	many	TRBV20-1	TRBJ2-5	TGCAGTGCTAGAGATGCCCGACAGGGTAGGCGAGAGACCCAGTACTTC	CSARDARQGRRETQYF
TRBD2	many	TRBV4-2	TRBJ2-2	TGTGCCAGCAGCCAACTTACTAGCGGGAGCACCGGGGAGCTGTTTTTT	CASSQLTSGSTGELFF
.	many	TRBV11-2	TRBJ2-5	TGTGCCAGCAGCACGTCCCCCGAGACCCAGTACTTC	CASSTSPETQYF
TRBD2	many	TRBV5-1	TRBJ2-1	TGCGCCAGCAGCTTGTCTCGGGGGGGGGAATCTTTGGATGAGCAGTTCTTC	CASSLSRGGESLDEQFF
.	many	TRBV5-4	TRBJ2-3	TGTGCCAGCAGCCCCCCGGTGGGAGATACGCAGTATTTT	CASSPPVGDTQYF
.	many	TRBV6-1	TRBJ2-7	TGTGCCAGCAGAGGACCAACCTACGAGCAGTACTTC	CASRGPTYEQYF
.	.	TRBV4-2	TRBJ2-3	TGTGCCAGCAGCCCCCGTCAAGGGGATACGCAGTATTTT	CASSPRQGDTQYF
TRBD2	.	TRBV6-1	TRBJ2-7	TGTGCCAGCAATAGAGCGGGAGGGCCCTACGAGCAGTACTTC	CASNRAGGPYEQYF
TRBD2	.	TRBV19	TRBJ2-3	TGTGCCAGTAGGACGAGCGGGAGGAGGACAGATACGCAGTATTTT	CASRTSGRRTDTQYF
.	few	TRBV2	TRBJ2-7	TGTGCCAGCAGCGTGCAGGCGTTTAGCTCCTACGAGCAGTACTTC	CASSVQAFSSYEQYF